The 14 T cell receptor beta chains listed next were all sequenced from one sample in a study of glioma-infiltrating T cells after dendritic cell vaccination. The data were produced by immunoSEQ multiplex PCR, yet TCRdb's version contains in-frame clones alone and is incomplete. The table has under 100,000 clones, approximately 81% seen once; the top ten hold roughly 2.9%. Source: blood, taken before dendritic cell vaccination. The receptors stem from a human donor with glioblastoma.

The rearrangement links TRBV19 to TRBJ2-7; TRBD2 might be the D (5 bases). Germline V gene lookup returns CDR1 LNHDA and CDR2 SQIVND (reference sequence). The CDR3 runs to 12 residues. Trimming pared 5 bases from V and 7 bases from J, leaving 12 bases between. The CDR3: CASSSEGREQYF. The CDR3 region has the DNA TGTGCCAGTAGTTCCGAGGGTAGAGAGCAGTACTTC.

CDR3 sequence: CASSLRAPDTQYF. Here the CDR3 DNA reads TGCGCCAGCAGCTTGAGAGCTCCCGATACGCAGTATTTT. V is TRBV5-1 and J is TRBJ2-3; D uncertain. V was cut by 1 base and J by 6 bases, with 9 bases left in between. This CDR3 is 13 amino acids long. Germline V CDR1 and CDR2: SGHRS, YFSETQ. The full variable domain, rest sourced from reference TRBV5-1 and TRBJ2-3, is KAGVTQTPRYLIKTRGQQVTLSCSPISGHRSVSWYQQTPGQGLQFLFEYFSETQRNKGNFPGRFSGRQFSNSRSEMNVSTLELGDSALYLCASSLRAPDTQYFGPGTRLTVL.

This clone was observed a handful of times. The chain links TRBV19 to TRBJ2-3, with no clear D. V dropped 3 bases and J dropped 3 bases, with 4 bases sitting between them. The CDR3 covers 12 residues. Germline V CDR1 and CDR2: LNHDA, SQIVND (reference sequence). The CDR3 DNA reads TGTGCCAGTAGTATCGGGACAGATACGCAGTATTTT. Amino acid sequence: CASSIGTDTQYF. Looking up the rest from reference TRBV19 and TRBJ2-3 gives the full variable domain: DGGITQSPKYLFRKEGQNVTLSCEQNLNHDAMYWYRQDPGQGLRLIYYSQIVNDFQKGDIAEGYSVSREKKESFPLTVTSAQKNPTAFYLCASSIGTDTQYFGPGTRLTVL.

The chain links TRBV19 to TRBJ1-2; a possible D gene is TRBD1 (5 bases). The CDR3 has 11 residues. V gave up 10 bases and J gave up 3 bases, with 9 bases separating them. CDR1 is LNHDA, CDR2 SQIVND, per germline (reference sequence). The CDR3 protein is CATIGDYGYTF. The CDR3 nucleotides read TGTGCCACCATAGGGGACTATGGCTACACCTTC.

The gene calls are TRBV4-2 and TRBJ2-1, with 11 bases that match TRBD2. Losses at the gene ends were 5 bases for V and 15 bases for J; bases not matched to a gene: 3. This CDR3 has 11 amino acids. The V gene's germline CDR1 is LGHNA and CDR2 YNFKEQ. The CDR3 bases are TGTGCCAGCAGCTGGGGACTAGCGGCGTTCTTC. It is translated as CASSWGLAAFF.

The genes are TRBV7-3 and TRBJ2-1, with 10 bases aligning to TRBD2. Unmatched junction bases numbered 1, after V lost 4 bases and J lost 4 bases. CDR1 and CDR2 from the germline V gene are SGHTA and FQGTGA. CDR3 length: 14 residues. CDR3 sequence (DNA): TGTGCCAGCAGCTATAGCGGGGGGTACAATGAGCAGTTCTTC. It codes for CASSYSGGYNEQFF.

CDR3 region: CASSLEGGTEAFF. The CDR3 DNA follows: TGTGCCAGCAGCTTAGAGGGGGGGACTGAAGCTTTCTTT. The chain links TRBV7-6 to TRBJ1-1; D possibly corresponds to TRBD1 (6 bases). Germline V lookup: CDR1 SGHVS, CDR2 FNYEAQ. This CDR3 has 13 amino acids. Deletions cut 1 base from V and 5 bases from J, with 8 bases between.

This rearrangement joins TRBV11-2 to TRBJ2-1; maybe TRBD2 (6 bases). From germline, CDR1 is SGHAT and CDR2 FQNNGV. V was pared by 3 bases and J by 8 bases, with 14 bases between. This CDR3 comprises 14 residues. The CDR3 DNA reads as TGTGCCAGCAGCTTTAGCGGACCCGGGCATGAGCAGTTCTTC. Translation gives CASSFSGPGHEQFF.

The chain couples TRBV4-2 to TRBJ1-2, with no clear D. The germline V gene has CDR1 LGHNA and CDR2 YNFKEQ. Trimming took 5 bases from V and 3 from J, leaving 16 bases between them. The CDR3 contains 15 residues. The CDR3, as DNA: TGTGCCAGCAGCACACTCGGAGGGCTTCACTATGGCTACACCTTC. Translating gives CASSTLGGLHYGYTF.

The CDR3 coding sequence is TGTGCCAGCAGCTTAGCGAGACTTAGCTACAATGAGCAGTTCTTC. This encodes CASSLARLSYNEQFF. The chain links TRBV7-2 to TRBJ2-1; D not certain. The germline V and J ends were trimmed by 0 bases and 3 bases, with 9 bases remaining between them. The CDR3 contains 15 residues. Germline CDR1 reads SGHTA; CDR2 reads FQGNSA.

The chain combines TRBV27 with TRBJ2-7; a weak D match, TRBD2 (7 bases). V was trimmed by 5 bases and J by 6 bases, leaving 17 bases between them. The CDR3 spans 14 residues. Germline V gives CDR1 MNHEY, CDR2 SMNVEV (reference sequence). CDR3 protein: CASSQQGGPLEQYF. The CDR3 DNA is TGTGCCAGCAGTCAACAGGGAGGGCCCCTCGAGCAGTACTTC.

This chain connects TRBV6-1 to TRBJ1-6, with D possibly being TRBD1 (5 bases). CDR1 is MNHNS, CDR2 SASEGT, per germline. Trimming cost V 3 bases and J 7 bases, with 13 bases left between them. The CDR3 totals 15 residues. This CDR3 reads CASSDSQGWNSPLHF. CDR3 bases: TGTGCCAGCAGTGACTCGCAGGGATGGAATTCACCCCTCCACTTT.

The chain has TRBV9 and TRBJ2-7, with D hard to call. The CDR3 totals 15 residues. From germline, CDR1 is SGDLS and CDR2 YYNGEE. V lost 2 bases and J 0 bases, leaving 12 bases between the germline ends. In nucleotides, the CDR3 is TGTGCCAGCAGCGTCGGCGGTAGAAGCTCCTACGAGCAGTACTTC. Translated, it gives CASSVGGRSSYEQYF.

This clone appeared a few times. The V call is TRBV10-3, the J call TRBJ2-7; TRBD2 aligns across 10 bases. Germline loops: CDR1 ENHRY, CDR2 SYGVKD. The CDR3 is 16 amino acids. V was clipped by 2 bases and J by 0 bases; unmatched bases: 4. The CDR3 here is CAISEGTSVFSYEQYF. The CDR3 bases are TGTGCCATCAGTGAGGGGACTAGCGTCTTCTCCTACGAGCAGTACTTC.